The 7 T cell receptor delta chains below all came from one sample that was sequenced in a study of γδ T cells in repeated Plasmodium falciparum infection. Flow sorting of PBMC yielded separate Vgamma9/Vdelta2+ and Vdelta2-negative gammadelta T cell populations for bulk repertoire analysis. TCRdb re-processed the multiplex PCR reads via CATT. This sample has about 93,000 delta-chain clones, with 0.95% to 1% found just once. Sequencing was carried out using gamma-delta T cells from blood. The receptors were sampled from a pool of human donors (malaria-infected and uninfected, not separated).

In its sample, this clone was seen a few times. For this DNA, TCRdb reports the protein of a much larger clone, which diverges at residue 4, most likely from a read error; the protein presented here is translated directly from the DNA. This chain connects TRDV2 to TRDJ1; 9 bases line up with TRDD3. The J gene is absent in TCRdb and was assigned here via DNA matching to germline. Germline V gene sequence: CDR1 GEAIGNYY, CDR2 EKD. Trimming cost V 5 bases and J 0 bases; bases outside gene matches: 9. The CDR3 loop spans 16 amino acids. For the CDR3, the DNA is TGTGCCTGTGGCCCACTACTGGGGGAAAACACCGATAAACTCATCTTT. Protein sequence: CACGPLLGENTDKLIF.

As concerns this clone: This probably arose from a read error, given a far larger clone one base away. The same CDR3 can be traced to other DNA sequences in this sample. This chain joins TRDV1 and TRDJ1, with D perhaps assigned TRDD2 or TRDD3 (5 bases each). TCRdb supplies no J gene; here it was assigned by aligning the nucleotide sequence to germline. In germline, CDR1 is TSWWSYY, CDR2 QGS. V was trimmed by 8 bases and J by 1 base, leaving 29 bases between them. This CDR3 has 19 amino acids. The CDR3 loop reads CALSFAGGYRLRGTDKLIF. The CDR3 bases are TGTGCTCTTTCCTTCGCTGGAGGATATCGACTCCGCGGCACCGATAAACTCATCTTT.

Remarks on this clone: TCRdb's listed protein matches a much larger clone and diverges from this DNA's translation at residue 16, likely through a read error; the protein shown comes from the DNA. The chain recombines TRDV1 with TRDJ4; no definite D call. TCRdb lists no J gene, so it was determined here by aligning the DNA to germline. CDR3 length: 21 residues. V was cut by 0 bases and J by 4 bases, with 33 bases left in between. Germline loops: CDR1 TSWWSYY, CDR2 QGS. The CDR3 spells CALGELIGTNERSPNRLPLIF. The DNA of the CDR3 is TGTGCTCTTGGGGAACTCATTGGAACTAACGAACGATCGCCAAACAGGCTACCCCTGATCTTT.

This clone has only a few counts. The protein that TCRdb holds for this DNA derives from a much larger clone and differs from the translated DNA at residue 18, which likely indicates a read error; the protein shown here is translated from the DNA. CDR3 in amino acids: CALGVPSLRSNEYTDKLTF. DNA for the CDR3: TGTGCTCTTGGGGTCCCGAGTCTCCGATCAAATGAGTACACCGATAAACTCACCTTT. No J gene call was made, and the V gene is TRDV1; the tabulated D call, TRDD3, remains unverified against the DNA. This CDR3 spans 19 amino acids. CDR1 and CDR2 (germline): TSWWSYY, QGS.

There are a few counts of this clone. The protein given by TCRdb reflects a much larger clone and differs at residue 18 from this DNA's translation, likely from a read error; the protein shown is the DNA's translation. V usage is TRDV1 and J usage is TRDJ1, with TRDD3 matching over 8 bases. Germline values: CDR1 TSWWSYY, CDR2 QGS. This CDR3 has 22 amino acids. CDR3 nucleotide sequence: TGTGCTCTTGGGGAATCTCACGCCCTACGCATTCGGGGGATAGAGGACACCAATAAACTCATCTTT. Amino acid sequence: CALGESHALRIRGIEDTNKLIF.

As to this clone: A far larger clone is off by one base, so a read error is likely. The same CDR3 also results from other DNA sequences found in this sample. The chain couples TRDV2 to TRDJ1; 11 bases map to TRDD3. TCRdb gives no J gene; it was assigned here by matching the DNA to germline. V was clipped by 7 bases and J by 4 bases; unmatched bases: 16. Looked up from germline, CDR1 is GEAIGNYY and CDR2 is EKD. The CDR3 spans 17 residues. The CDR3 is CACDPLGDTIENDKLIF. The CDR3 DNA is TGTGCCTGCGATCCGTTGGGGGATACGATTGAGAACGATAAACTCATCTTT.

This clone was counted between two and nine times. This likely reflects a read error, since a far larger clone is one base away. Other DNA sequences from this sample encode an identical CDR3 as well. The rearrangement uses TRDV2 and TRDJ1; TRDD3 aligns across 9 bases. V gave up 0 bases and J gave up 0 bases; unmatched junction bases: 16. CDR3 size: 20 residues. Germline values: CDR1 GEAIGNYY, CDR2 EKD. As DNA, the CDR3 is TGTGCCTGTGACACCGTACTGGGGGACCCTAACTCGGAATACACCGATAAACTCATCTTT. Its translation is CACDTVLGDPNSEYTDKLIF.